This TCR beta chain was recovered during a study of blood T cell repertoires in COVID-19. The repertoire was sequenced with immunoSEQ multiplex PCR; TCRdb's copy has only in-frame clones and lacks some. The data hold 150,000 to 200,000 clones, with over 75% observed a single time. Germline V CDR1 and CDR2: SGHAT, FQNNGV. The length of the CDR3 is 15 residues. J gave up 7 bases and V 8 bases, and 10 bases lay outside the gene matches. Which cohort a participant joined came from the clinical history participants gave. Sequencing input: PBMCs or T cells enriched from blood (not recorded which). This sequence was found in a man aged 40-49 years who had recovered from COVID-19. This chain uses TRBV11-2 with TRBJ1-6, with 8 positions matching TRBD1. CDR3 nucleotides: TGTGCCAGCCGAGAGCCCGGGACAGGAAATTCACCCCTCCACTTT. Translation gives CASREPGTGNSPLHF.